A single sample gave rise to the 13 T cell receptor beta chains below, sequenced in a study of neurological immune-mediated disorders. TCRdb ran MiXCR on the 5' RACE reads and lists one entry per CDR3 protein. The sample has about 120,000 distinct CDR3 sequences, 3.2% seen once. Sample: PBMCs. Source of these receptors: a woman aged 25 to 45 with multiple sclerosis.

In its sample, this clonotype was seen many times. The V and J genes are TRBV7-6 and TRBJ2-7, with D possibly being TRBD1 (5 bases). The ends were cut back, 1 base at V and 6 bases at J, with 19 bases in the middle. This CDR3 is 16 amino acids long. Per germline, CDR1 SGHVS and CDR2 FNYEAQ. This chain's CDR3 is CASSLGWQGIATEQYF. The CDR3 nucleotides read TGTGCCAGCAGCTTAGGTTGGCAGGGCATCGCTACCGAGCAGTACTTC. Complete variable domain (other parts from reference TRBV7-6 and TRBJ2-7): GAGVSQSPRYKVTKRGQDVALRCDPISGHVSLYWYRQALGQGPEFLTYFNYEAQQDKSGLPNDRFSAERPEGSISTLTIQRTEQRDSAMYRCASSLGWQGIATEQYFGPGTRLTVT.

The chain recombines TRBV7-9 with TRBJ1-4; no clear D gene. The CDR3 has 15 residues. V was trimmed by 4 bases and J by 6 bases, leaving 15 bases between them. CDR1 is SEHNR and CDR2 is FQNEAQ in the germline V gene (reference sequence). In DNA, the CDR3 is TGTGCCAGCAGCTCGTCCTGGTCGGTATATGAAAAACTGTTTTTT. Its translation: CASSSSWSVYEKLFF.

This clonotype was seen many times. V and J are TRBV7-9 and TRBJ1-2; maybe TRBD1 (6 bases). This CDR3 has 13 residues. The ends were cut back, 1 base at V and 7 bases at J, with 10 bases in the middle. The V gene's germline CDR1 is SEHNR and CDR2 FQNEAQ (reference sequence). Here the CDR3 reads CASSLEGGAGYTF. CDR3 nucleotide sequence: TGTGCCAGCAGCTTAGAAGGGGGTGCTGGCTACACCTTC.

This clonotype was counted at least ten times. The J gene is TRBJ1-1, the V gene TRBV15; no clear D. The germline CDR1 and CDR2 sequences are LNHNV and YYDKDF (reference sequence). The CDR3 totals 14 residues. V was clipped by 3 bases and J by 1 base, with 9 bases between them. The CDR3 DNA reads TGTGCCACCAGCAGTCGCCAGAAGAACACTGAAGCTTTCTTT. It encodes CATSSRQKNTEAFF.

This clonotype was seen repeatedly, ten times or more. The genes are TRBV5-6 and TRBJ1-4; D not certain. CDR3 size: 15 residues. Germline V gene sequence: CDR1 SGHDT, CDR2 YYEEEE. V gave up 4 bases and J gave up 8 bases, with 18 bases separating them. The CDR3 bases are TGTGCCAGCAGCGTACACAGCGATCGTGGGGAAAAACTGTTTTTT. Residues: CASSVHSDRGEKLFF.

This clonotype was counted many times. The gene calls are TRBV5-1 and TRBJ1-1; 7 bases match TRBD1. The CDR3 consists of 14 residues. Germline V gene sequence: CDR1 SGHRS, CDR2 YFSETQ. After removal of 0 bases from V and 6 bases from J, the junction contained 5 bases not matched to a gene. The CDR3: CASSLAGTVAEAFF. CDR3 nucleotide sequence: TGCGCCAGCAGCTTGGCCGGGACAGTGGCTGAAGCTTTCTTT.

V is TRBV5-1 and J is TRBJ1-1; TRBD1 might be the D (5 bases). The germline gives CDR1 SGHRS, CDR2 YFSETQ. With 2 bases removed from V and 7 bases from J, the gap between germline ends came to 15 bases. This CDR3 has 14 amino acids. CDR3 loop: CASSFGDVVIEAFF. The CDR3 nucleotides are TGCGCCAGCAGCTTCGGGGACGTGGTCATTGAAGCTTTCTTT.

This clonotype has at least ten counts. The chain couples TRBV5-4 to TRBJ1-1; 9 nucleotides align to TRBD1. The CDR3 is 14 residues long. V trimming: 3 bases; J trimming: 6 bases; junction bases outside the gene matches: 6. Germline V CDR1 and CDR2: SGHNT, YYREEE (reference sequence). The CDR3 is CASSSGQGLAEAFF. CDR3 sequence (DNA): TGTGCCAGCAGCTCGGGACAGGGTTTGGCTGAAGCTTTCTTT.

This clonotype has a count of ten or more. The rearrangement uses TRBV20-1 and TRBJ2-1; D is possibly TRBD2 (5 bases). The CDR3 has 11 amino acids. CDR1 and CDR2 from the germline V gene are DFQATT and SNEGSKA (reference sequence). Trimming shortened V by 6 bases and J by 7 bases, and 10 bases separated the two germline ends. The CDR3 DNA reads TGCAGTGCGTGGCCGGGGAATGAGCAGTTCTTC. Encoded protein: CSAWPGNEQFF.

In this sample, this clonotype turned up many times. This CDR3 is CASSVAGSPYEQYF. CDR3 nucleotide sequence: TGTGCCAGCAGCGTAGCCGGGTCCCCCTACGAGCAGTACTTC. V and J are TRBV9 and TRBJ2-7; D is unresolved. CDR1 is SGDLS and CDR2 is YYNGEE in the germline V gene. CDR3 length: 14 residues. Trimming took off 0 bases at V and 2 bases at J, with 9 bases between the two ends.

This clonotype was detected ten times or more. This chain links TRBV20-1 with TRBJ1-2; a weak D match, TRBD1 (6 bases). The CDR3 loop spans 13 amino acids. V dropped 5 bases and J dropped 4 bases, with 14 bases sitting between them. CDR1 and CDR2 from the germline V gene are DFQATT and SNEGSKA (reference sequence). CDR3 bases: TGCAGTGCTCGACGGGACACTCGCTATGGCTACACCTTC. This encodes CSARRDTRYGYTF.

There are many counts of this clonotype. The rearrangement uses TRBV14 and TRBJ2-1; D remains unclear. This CDR3 has 11 residues. Trimming shortened V by 2 bases and J by 10 bases, and 6 bases separated the two germline ends. CDR1 and CDR2 from the germline V gene are SGHDN and FVKESK. In nucleotides, the CDR3 is TGTGCCAGCAGCCAATTCACAGAGCAGTTCTTC. Encoded protein: CASSQFTEQFF.

Concerning this clonotype itself: Relative to the germline gene, one junction end is altered; a read error may explain this. This chain joins TRBV4-1 and TRBJ1-6; D is possibly TRBD1 (5 bases). The CDR3 runs to 15 residues. Germline CDR1 is MGHRA and CDR2 is YSYEKL. CDR3 coding DNA: TGCGCCAGCAGCCAAGCTGGGACCGGAGATTCAACCCTCAACTTT. This encodes CASSQAGTGDSTLNF.